The clone carrying this T cell receptor beta chain was counted many times. Its antigen is undetermined. These data originate in a study of T cells in Graves' hyperthyroidism and ophthalmopathy. RNA transcripts gave rise to amplified TCR beta CDR3 regions. The TCR CDR3 first-round RT-PCR relied on the HTBI primer set. Using its own MiXCR run on the multiplex PCR reads, TCRdb lists one record per CDR3 protein. Altogether around 340,000 distinct CDR3 sequences are present, over 20% being singletons, with the ten largest covering around half. Study-level findings and limits: A model built on 13 V-J features separated ophthalmopathy from stable hyperthyroidism. Blood samples included most of the expanded thyroid clonotypes exceeding 0.001.

The CDR3 totals 16 residues. V was clipped by 0 bases and J by 5 bases, with 20 bases between them. From germline, CDR1 is DFQATT and CDR2 SNEGSKA (reference sequence). Exclusion of patients followed from uncontrolled infection, other autoimmune disease, pregnancy or lactation. The gene calls are TRBV20-1 and TRBJ2-7, with D possibly matching TRBD2 (5 bases). This TCR came from a woman aged 45-60 years with Graves' hyperthyroidism. The sequencing input was blood. The CDR3 protein is CSARDLNGIRSNEQYF. The CDR3 bases are TGCAGTGCTAGAGATCTCAACGGGATTAGGAGTAACGAGCAGTACTTC.